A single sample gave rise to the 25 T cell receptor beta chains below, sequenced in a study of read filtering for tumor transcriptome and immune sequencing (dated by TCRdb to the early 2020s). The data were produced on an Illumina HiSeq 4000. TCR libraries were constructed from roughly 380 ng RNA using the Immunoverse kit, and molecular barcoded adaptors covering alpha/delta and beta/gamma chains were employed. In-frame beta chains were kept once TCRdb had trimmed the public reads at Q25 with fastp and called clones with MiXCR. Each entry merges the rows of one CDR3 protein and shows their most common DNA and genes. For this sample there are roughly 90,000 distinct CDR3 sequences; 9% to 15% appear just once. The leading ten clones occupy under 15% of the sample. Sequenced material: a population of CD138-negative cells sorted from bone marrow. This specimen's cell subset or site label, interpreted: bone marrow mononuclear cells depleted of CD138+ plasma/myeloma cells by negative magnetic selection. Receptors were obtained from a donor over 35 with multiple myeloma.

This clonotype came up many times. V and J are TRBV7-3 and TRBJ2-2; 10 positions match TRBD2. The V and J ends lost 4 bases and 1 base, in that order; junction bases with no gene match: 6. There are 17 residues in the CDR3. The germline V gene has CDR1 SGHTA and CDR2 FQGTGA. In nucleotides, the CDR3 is TGTGCCAGCAGCTCGGGACTAGCGAAACGGAACACCGGGGAGCTGTTTTTT. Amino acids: CASSSGLAKRNTGELFF.

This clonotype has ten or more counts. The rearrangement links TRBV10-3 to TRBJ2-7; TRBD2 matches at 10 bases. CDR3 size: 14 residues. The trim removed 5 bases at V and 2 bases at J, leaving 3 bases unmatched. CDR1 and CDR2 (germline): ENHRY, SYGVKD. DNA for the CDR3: TGTGCCATCAGTTCTAGCGGGGGAGCCTACGAGCAGTACTTC. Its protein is CAISSSGGAYEQYF.

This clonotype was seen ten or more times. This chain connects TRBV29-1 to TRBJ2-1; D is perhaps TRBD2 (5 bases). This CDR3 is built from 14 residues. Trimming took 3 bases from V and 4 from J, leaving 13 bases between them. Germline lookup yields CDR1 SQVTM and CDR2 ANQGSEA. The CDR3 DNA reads TGCAGCGTTGATGTAGGGAGAGGTTACAATGAGCAGTTCTTC. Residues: CSVDVGRGYNEQFF.

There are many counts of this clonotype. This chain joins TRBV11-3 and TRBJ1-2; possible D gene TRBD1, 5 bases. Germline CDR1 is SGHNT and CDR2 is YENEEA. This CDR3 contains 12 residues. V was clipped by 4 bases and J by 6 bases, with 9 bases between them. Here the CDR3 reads CASSSRVHGYTF. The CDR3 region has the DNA TGTGCCAGCAGCTCCAGGGTACATGGCTACACCTTC.

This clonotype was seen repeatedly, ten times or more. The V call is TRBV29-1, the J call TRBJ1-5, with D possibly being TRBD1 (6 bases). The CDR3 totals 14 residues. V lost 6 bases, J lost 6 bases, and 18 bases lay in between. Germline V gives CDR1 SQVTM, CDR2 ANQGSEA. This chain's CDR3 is CSVRQGPRGQPQHF. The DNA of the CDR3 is TGCAGCGTCCGTCAGGGGCCCCGAGGTCAGCCCCAGCATTTT. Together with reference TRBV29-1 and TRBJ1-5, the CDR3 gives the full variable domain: SAVISQKPSRDICQRGTSLTIQCQVDSQVTMMFWYRQQPGQSLTLIATANQGSEATYESGFVIDKFPISRPNLTFSTLTVSNMSPEDSSIYLCSVRQGPRGQPQHFGDGTRLSIL.

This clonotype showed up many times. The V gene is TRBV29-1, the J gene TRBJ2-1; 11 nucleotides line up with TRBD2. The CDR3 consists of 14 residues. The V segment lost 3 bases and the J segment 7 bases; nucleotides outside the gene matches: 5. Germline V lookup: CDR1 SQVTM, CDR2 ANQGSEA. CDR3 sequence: CSVEVLAGVNEQFF. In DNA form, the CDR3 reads TGCAGCGTTGAGGTACTAGCGGGAGTGAATGAGCAGTTCTTC.

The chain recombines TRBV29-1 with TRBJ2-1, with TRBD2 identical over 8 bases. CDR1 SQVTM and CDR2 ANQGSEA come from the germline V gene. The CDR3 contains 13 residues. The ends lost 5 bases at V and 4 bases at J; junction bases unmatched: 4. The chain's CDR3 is CSVKAGGYNEQFF. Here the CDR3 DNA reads TGCAGCGTTAAGGCGGGAGGATACAATGAGCAGTTCTTC.

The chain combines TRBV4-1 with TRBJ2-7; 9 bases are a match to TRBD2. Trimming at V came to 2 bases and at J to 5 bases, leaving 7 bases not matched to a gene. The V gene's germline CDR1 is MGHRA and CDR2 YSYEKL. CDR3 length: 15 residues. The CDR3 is CASSQIVAGEDEQYF. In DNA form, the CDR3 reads TGCGCCAGCAGCCAAATAGTAGCGGGAGAGGACGAGCAGTACTTC.

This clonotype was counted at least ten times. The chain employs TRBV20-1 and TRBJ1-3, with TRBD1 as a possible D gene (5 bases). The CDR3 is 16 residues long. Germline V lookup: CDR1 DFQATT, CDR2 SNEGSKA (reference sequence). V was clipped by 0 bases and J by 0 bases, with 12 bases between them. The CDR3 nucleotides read TGCAGTGCTAGAGATGGAACAGGAGACTCTGGAAACACCATATATTTT. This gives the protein CSARDGTGDSGNTIYF.

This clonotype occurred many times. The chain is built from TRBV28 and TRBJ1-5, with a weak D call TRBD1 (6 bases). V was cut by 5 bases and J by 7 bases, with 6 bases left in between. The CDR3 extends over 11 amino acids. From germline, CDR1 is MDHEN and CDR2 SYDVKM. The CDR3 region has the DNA TGTGCCAGCAGTCAGGGGCAGCCCCAGCATTTT. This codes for CASSQGQPQHF.

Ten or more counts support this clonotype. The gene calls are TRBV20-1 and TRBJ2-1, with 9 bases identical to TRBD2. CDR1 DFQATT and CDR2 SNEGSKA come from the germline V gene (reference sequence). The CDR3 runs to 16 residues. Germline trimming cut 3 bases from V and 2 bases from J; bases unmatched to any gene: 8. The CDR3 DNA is TGCAGTGCTAGGTCCGTAGCGGGAGACGCCTACAATGAGCAGTTCTTC. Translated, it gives CSARSVAGDAYNEQFF.

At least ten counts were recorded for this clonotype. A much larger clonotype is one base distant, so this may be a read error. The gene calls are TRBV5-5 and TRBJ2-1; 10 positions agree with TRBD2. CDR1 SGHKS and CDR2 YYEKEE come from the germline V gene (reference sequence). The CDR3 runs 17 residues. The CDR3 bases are TGTGCCAGCAGCCTCACAATCACTAGCGGGATTTACAATGGGCAGTTCTTC. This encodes CASSLTITSGIYNGQFF.

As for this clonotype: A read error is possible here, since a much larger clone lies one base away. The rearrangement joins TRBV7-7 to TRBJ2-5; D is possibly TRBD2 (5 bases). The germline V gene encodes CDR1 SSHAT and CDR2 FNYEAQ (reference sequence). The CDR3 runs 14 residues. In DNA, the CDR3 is TGTGCTAGCAGCTTAGCGCCGGACCAAGAGACCCAGTACTTC. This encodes CASSLAPDQETQYF.

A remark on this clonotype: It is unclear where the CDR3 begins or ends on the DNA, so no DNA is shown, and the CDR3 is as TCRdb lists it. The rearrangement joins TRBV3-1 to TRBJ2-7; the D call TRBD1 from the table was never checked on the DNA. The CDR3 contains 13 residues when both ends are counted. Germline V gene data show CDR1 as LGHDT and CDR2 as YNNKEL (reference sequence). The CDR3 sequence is CASSPSVGQGTYF.

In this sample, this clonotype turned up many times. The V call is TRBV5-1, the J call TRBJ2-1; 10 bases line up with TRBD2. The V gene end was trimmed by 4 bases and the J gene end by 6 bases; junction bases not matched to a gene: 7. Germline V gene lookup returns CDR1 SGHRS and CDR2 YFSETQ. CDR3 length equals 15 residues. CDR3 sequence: CASSPSGSPRNEQFF. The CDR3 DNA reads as TGCGCCAGCAGCCCTAGCGGGAGTCCCCGCAATGAGCAGTTCTTC.

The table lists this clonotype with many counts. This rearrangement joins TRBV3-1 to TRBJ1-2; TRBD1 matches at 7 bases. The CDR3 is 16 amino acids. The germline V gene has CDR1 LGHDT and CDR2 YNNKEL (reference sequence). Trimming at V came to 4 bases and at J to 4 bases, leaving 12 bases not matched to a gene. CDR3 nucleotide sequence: TGTGCCAGCAGCCCCACTACCCCGACAGGGCGCTATGGCTACACCTTC. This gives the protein CASSPTTPTGRYGYTF.

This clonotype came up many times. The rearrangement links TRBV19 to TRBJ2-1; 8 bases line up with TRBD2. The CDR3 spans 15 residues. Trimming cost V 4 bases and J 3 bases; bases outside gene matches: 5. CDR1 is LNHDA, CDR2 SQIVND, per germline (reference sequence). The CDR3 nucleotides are TGTGCCAGTAGTAGAGACCGGGGGGGCTACAATGAGCAGTTCTTC. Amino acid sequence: CASSRDRGGYNEQFF.

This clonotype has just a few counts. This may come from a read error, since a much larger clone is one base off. The chain's CDR3 is CASSSAAGFDNEQFF. CDR3 nucleotide sequence: TGTGCCAGCAGCTCCGCAGCGGGCTTCGACAATGAGCAGTTCTTC. The chain carries TRBV11-3 and TRBJ2-1; a possible D gene is TRBD2 (6 bases). Germline CDR1 reads SGHNT; CDR2 reads YENEEA. The CDR3 has 15 residues. Trimming removed 4 bases at V and 5 bases at J, with 15 bases between.

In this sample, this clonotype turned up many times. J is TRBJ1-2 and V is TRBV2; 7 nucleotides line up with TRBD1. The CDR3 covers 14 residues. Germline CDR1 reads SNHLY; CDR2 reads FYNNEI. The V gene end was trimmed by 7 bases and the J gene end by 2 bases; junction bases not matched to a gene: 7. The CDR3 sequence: CASNRQGGNYGYTF. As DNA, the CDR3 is TGTGCCAGCAATCGGCAGGGGGGCAACTATGGCTACACCTTC.

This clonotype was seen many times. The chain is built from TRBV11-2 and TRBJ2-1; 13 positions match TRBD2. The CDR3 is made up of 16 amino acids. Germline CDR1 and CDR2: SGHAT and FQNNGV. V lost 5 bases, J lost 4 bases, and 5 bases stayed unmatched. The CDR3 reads CASSNPGLAGYNEQFF. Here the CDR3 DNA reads TGTGCCAGCAGCAACCCGGGACTAGCGGGGTACAATGAGCAGTTCTTC.

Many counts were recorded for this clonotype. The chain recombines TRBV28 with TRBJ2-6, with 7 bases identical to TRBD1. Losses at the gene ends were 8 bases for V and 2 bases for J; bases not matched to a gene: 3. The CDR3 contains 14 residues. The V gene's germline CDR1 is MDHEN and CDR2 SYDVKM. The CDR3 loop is CASLDRAGANVLTF. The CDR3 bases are TGTGCCAGCCTCGACAGGGCTGGGGCCAACGTCCTGACTTTC.

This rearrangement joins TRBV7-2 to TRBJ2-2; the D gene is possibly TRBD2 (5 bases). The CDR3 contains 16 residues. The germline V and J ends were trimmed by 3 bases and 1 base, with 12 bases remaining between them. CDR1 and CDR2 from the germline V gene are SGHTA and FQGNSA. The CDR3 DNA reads TGTGCCAGCAGCTTCTGGACTCTCGTGAACACCGGGGAGCTGTTTTTT. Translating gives CASSFWTLVNTGELFF.

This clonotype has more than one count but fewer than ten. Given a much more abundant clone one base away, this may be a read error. CDR3 nucleotide sequence: TGTGCCAGCAGCTTTCCGTCAAAAGGCTCAACCTACGAGCAGTACTTC. Amino acids: CASSFPSKGSTYEQYF. This chain links TRBV5-4 with TRBJ2-7; D call uncertain. Per the germline V gene, CDR1 is SGHNT and CDR2 is YYREEE (reference sequence). This CDR3 region has 16 residues. Between the trimmed V and J ends, which lost 2 bases and 2 bases, there was a span of 17 bases.

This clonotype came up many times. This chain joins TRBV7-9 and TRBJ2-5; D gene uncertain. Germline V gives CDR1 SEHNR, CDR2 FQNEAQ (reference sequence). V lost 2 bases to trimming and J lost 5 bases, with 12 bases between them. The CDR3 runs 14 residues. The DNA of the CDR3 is TGTGCCAGCAGCTTAACGGCTGTTGTGGAGACCCAGTACTTC. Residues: CASSLTAVVETQYF.

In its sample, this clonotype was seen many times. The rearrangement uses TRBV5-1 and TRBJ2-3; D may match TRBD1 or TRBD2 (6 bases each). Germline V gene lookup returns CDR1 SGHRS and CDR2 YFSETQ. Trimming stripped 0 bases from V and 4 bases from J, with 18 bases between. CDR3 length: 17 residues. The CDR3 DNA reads TGCGCCAGCAGCTTGGGAGGGGGGAGCGGTGCGGCAGATACGCAGTATTTT. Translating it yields CASSLGGGSGAADTQYF.